These T cell receptor beta chains were read from a single sample in a study of blood T cell repertoires in COVID-19. Assay: immunoSEQ multiplex PCR; the TCRdb copy retains only in-frame clones and omits some. The table records under 300,000 clones, 70% to 90% of them present only once. The sequenced material came from PBMCs or T cells enriched from blood (not recorded which). The source is a woman aged 50 to 65 who had recovered from COVID-19. The CDR3 runs from the conserved cysteine through the conserved F or W. A D gene is named only where the DNA matches it firmly. Clone sizes are given selectively: once, few, many, or a class where the clone is expanded.

TRBV13	NA	TRBJ2-7	NA	CASSLPGSYEQYF	TGTGCCAGCAGCTTACCGGGTTCCTACGAGCAGTACTTC
TRBV3-1/TRBV3-2	NA	TRBJ2-7	NA	CASSQGLETYEQYF	TGTGCCAGCAGCCAAGGCCTAGAAACCTACGAGCAGTACTTC
TRBV11-3	TRBD2	TRBJ2-1	once	CASSSTSGSSYNEQFF	TGTGCCAGCAGCTCAACTAGCGGGAGTTCCTACAATGAGCAGTTCTTC
TRBV28	TRBD2	TRBJ2-5	NA	CASSSSTSGSGETQYF	TGTGCCAGCAGTTCATCAACTAGCGGGAGCGGTGAGACCCAGTACTTC
TRBV28	TRBD1	TRBJ1-2	NA	CASSLQGAQGGYTF	TGTGCCAGCAGTTTACAGGGGGCTCAGGGTGGCTACACCTTC
TRBV28	TRBD1	TRBJ2-1	NA	CASSFVAGGTEQFF	TGTGCCAGCAGTTTTGTGGCAGGGGGCACTGAGCAGTTCTTC
TRBV5-6	NA	TRBJ1-3	NA	CASTVGLSSNTIYF	TGTGCCAGCACTGTTGGGCTTTCCTCTAACACCATATATTTT
TRBV20-1	NA	TRBJ2-5	NA	CRVGAQYF	TGCAGGGTCGGGGCCCAGTACTTC
TRBV28	TRBD1	TRBJ1-5	NA	CASRGQGNQPQHF	TGTGCCAGCAGGGGACAGGGAAATCAGCCCCAGCATTTT
TRBV5-1	TRBD1	TRBJ2-1	NA	CASSLGDRRYNEQFF	TGCGCCAGCAGCTTGGGGGACAGGAGATACAATGAGCAGTTCTTC
TRBV11-3	TRBD1	TRBJ2-1	NA	CASSLVTGGFQEQFF	TGTGCCAGCAGCTTAGTGACAGGGGGCTTTCAAGAGCAGTTCTTC
TRBV5-1	TRBD2	TRBJ2-7	NA	CASSPGLAGGPRYF	TGCGCCAGCAGCCCTGGACTAGCGGGAGGGCCGCGGTACTTC
TRBV20-1	NA	TRBJ2-1	NA	CSASSSAFSYNEQFF	TGCAGTGCTAGTTCCAGCGCCTTCTCCTACAATGAGCAGTTCTTC
TRBV11-3	NA	TRBJ2-7	NA	CASGCCRDKSYEQYF	TGTGCCAGCGGGTGCTGCCGGGACAAGTCCTACGAGCAGTACTTC
TRBV27	TRBD2	TRBJ2-1	NA	CASSSFLAGVSNEQFF	TGTGCCAGCAGTTCGTTCCTAGCGGGAGTTTCAAATGAGCAGTTCTTC
TRBV28	NA	TRBJ2-7	NA	CASSLAQGYEQYF	TGTGCCAGCAGTTTAGCGCAGGGCTACGAGCAGTACTTC
TRBV19	TRBD1	TRBJ1-2	few	CASSISGTGNGYTF	TGTGCCAGTAGTATAAGCGGGACAGGGAATGGCTACACCTTC
TRBV18	NA	TRBJ1-4	NA	CASSPVRGGDNEKLFF	TGTGCCAGCTCACCAGTTAGGGGAGGTGATAATGAAAAACTGTTTTTT
TRBV20-1	TRBD1	TRBJ1-4	NA	CSASYSQGAGVEKLFF	TGCAGTGCTAGTTACTCACAGGGGGCGGGAGTGGAAAAACTGTTTTTT
TRBV2	TRBD1	TRBJ1-4	NA	CASVEDRVFEKLFF	TGTGCCAGCGTTGAGGACAGGGTTTTCGAAAAACTGTTTTTT
TRBV20-1	NA	TRBJ2-1	NA	CSASNLGVTREQFF	TGCAGTGCTAGTAACCTCGGGGTAACAAGGGAGCAGTTCTTC
TRBV7-2	TRBD1	TRBJ1-6	NA	CASSKTGAHLNSPLHF	TGTGCCAGCAGTAAGACAGGGGCCCATCTAAATTCACCCCTCCACTTT
TRBV3-1/TRBV3-2	NA	TRBJ1-5	NA	CASSQGGLGNQPQHF	TGTGCCAGCAGCCAAGGGGGGCTGGGCAATCAGCCCCAGCATTTT
TRBV28	TRBD2	TRBJ2-3	once	CASSISSGRTDTQYF	TGTGCCAGCAGTATTTCTAGCGGGAGAACAGATACGCAGTATTTT
TRBV6-5	NA	TRBJ2-1	NA	CASSYGLYNEQFF	TGTGCCAGCAGTTACGGCCTGTACAATGAGCAGTTCTTC
TRBV3-1/TRBV3-2	TRBD2	TRBJ2-7	NA	CASSPWTSGTYEQYF	TGTGCCAGCAGCCCCTGGACTAGCGGGACCTACGAGCAGTACTTC
TRBV7-2	TRBD1	TRBJ1-2	once	CASSLFSPGGRGNYGYTF	TGTGCCAGCAGCTTATTTTCGCCAGGGGGCAGGGGAAACTATGGCTACACCTTC
TRBV3-1/TRBV3-2	TRBD1	TRBJ2-2	NA	CASSQGQLITGELFF	TGTGCCAGCAGCCAGGGACAGCTTATTACCGGGGAGCTGTTTTTT
TRBV25-1	NA	TRBJ1-4	NA	CASSQQGSTNEKLFF	TGTGCCAGCAGTCAACAGGGCTCGACTAATGAAAAACTGTTTTTT
TRBV19	NA	TRBJ2-7	NA	CASSIPGEGEQYF	TGTGCCAGTAGTATTCCGGGAGAGGGCGAGCAGTACTTC
TRBV28	NA	TRBJ2-2	NA	CASSSQGGGTGELFF	TGTGCCAGCTCTTCACAAGGGGGGGGCACCGGGGAGCTGTTTTTT
TRBV27	NA	TRBJ2-2	NA	CASSLERRGNTGELFF	TGTGCCAGCAGTTTAGAGAGGCGGGGGAACACCGGGGAGCTGTTTTTT
TRBV4-1	NA	TRBJ2-7	few	CASSQEFRDTPQYF	TGCGCCAGCAGCCAGGAATTCAGGGATACCCCGCAGTACTTC
TRBV4-1	TRBD2	TRBJ2-1	NA	CASRGLAGHSYNEQFF	TGCGCCAGCAGGGGACTAGCGGGCCACTCCTACAATGAGCAGTTCTTC
TRBV5-1	TRBD1	TRBJ1-1	once	CASSLSPMTGMNTEAFF	TGCGCCAGCAGCTTGTCCCCCATGACAGGGATGAACACTGAAGCTTTCTTT
TRBV28	TRBD1	TRBJ2-7	once	CASTSGQGWREQYF	TGTGCCAGCACCTCAGGACAGGGGTGGAGGGAGCAGTACTTC
TRBV2	NA	TRBJ1-4	NA	CASQLSPHNNEKLFF	TGTGCCAGTCAATTGTCCCCCCACAATAATGAAAAACTGTTTTTT
TRBV2	TRBD1	TRBJ1-2	NA	CASSEERAGGGGYTF	TGTGCCAGCAGTGAAGAAAGGGCAGGGGGTGGCGGCTACACCTTC
TRBV19	NA	TRBJ1-4	NA	CASSFLTAGSEKLFF	TGTGCCAGTAGTTTCTTGACAGCGGGGAGTGAAAAACTGTTTTTT
TRBV5-8	TRBD1	TRBJ2-2	NA	CASSRGTGRTGELFF	TGTGCCAGCAGCAGGGGGACAGGGAGGACCGGGGAGCTGTTTTTT
TRBV28	TRBD2	TRBJ2-1	NA	CASSFRIAGVRYNEQFF	TGTGCCAGCAGTTTTAGAATAGCGGGAGTTCGCTACAATGAGCAGTTCTTC
TRBV30	TRBD1	TRBJ1-2	NA	CAWSLADRASGYTF	TGTGCCTGGAGTCTGGCTGACAGGGCGAGCGGCTACACCTTC
TRBV5-8	NA	TRBJ2-5	NA	CASSFWQKETQYF	TGTGCCAGCAGCTTTTGGCAGAAAGAGACCCAGTACTTC